Below are 21 T cell receptor beta chains sequenced from a single sample in a study of CD8+ T cells in alopecia areata. Treatment reported: oral pan-JAK inhibitor, 5-10 mg twice daily. RNA, once extracted, was reverse transcribed into cDNA for use as the sequencing template. Using immunoSEQ multiplex PCR, the repertoire was profiled, and TCRdb retains in-frame clones only, with some absent. The sample includes about 190,000 clones, 60% of them seen just once. Sample: CD4+ T cells sorted from blood, taken at week 4, from a patient treated with tofacitinib. The receptors derive from a human donor with alopecia areata.

CDR3 residues: CASSLAGPDTEAFF. In nucleotides, the CDR3 is TGTGCCAGCAGCTTAGCGGGACCCGACACTGAAGCTTTCTTT. The chain links TRBV7-3 to TRBJ1-1; tentative D call: TRBD1 (5 bases). The CDR3 covers 14 residues. Germline loops: CDR1 SGHTA, CDR2 FQGTGA. V lost 2 bases and J 3 bases, leaving 10 bases between the germline ends.

The V call is TRBV29-1, the J call TRBJ2-1; 7 bases line up with TRBD2. The CDR3 loop spans 17 amino acids. The germline V gene encodes CDR1 SQVTM and CDR2 ANQGSEA. V lost 1 base to trimming and J lost 2 bases; unmatched junction nucleotides: 11. CDR3 loop: CSVEGHRGSYPYNEQFF. As DNA, the CDR3 is TGCAGCGTTGAAGGTCATCGCGGGAGTTACCCCTACAATGAGCAGTTCTTC.

The V and J genes are TRBV25-1 and TRBJ1-3, with D tentatively TRBD1 (5 bases). The germline gives CDR1 MGHDK, CDR2 SYGVNS. Trimming removed 4 bases at V and 8 bases at J, with 12 bases between. This CDR3 is 13 amino acids long. CDR3 amino acids: CASSVPGLHTIYF. The CDR3 DNA is TGTGCCAGCAGTGTGCCAGGGCTACACACCATATATTTT.

This sequence joins TRBV7-9 and TRBJ2-5, with D hard to call. CDR1 is SEHNR, CDR2 FQNEAQ, per germline (reference sequence). Trimming cost V 6 bases and J 2 bases, with 10 bases left between them. CDR3 length: 13 amino acids. Written as DNA, the CDR3 is TGTGCCAGCAGTAGACCGTGGCAAGAGACCCAGTACTTC. Encoded protein: CASSRPWQETQYF. Looking up the rest from reference TRBV7-9 and TRBJ2-5 gives the full variable domain: DTGVSQNPRHKITKRGQNVTFRCDPISEHNRLYWYRQTLGQGPEFLTYFQNEAQLEKSRLLSDRFSAERPKGSFSTLEIQRTEQGDSAMYLCASSRPWQETQYFGPGTRLLVL.

This clone appeared a few times. The rearrangement joins TRBV29-1 to TRBJ1-2; possible D gene TRBD1, 6 bases. Looked up from germline, CDR1 is SQVTM and CDR2 is ANQGSEA. V was trimmed by 0 bases and J by 8 bases, leaving 13 bases between them. This CDR3 spans 13 amino acids. In DNA form, the CDR3 reads TGCAGCGTTGAAGATCGGGGGCGGCGAGGCTACACCTTC. This encodes CSVEDRGRRGYTF.

This clone has just a few counts. This chain joins TRBV5-1 and TRBJ2-5, with D maybe TRBD1 (5 bases). From germline, CDR1 is SGHRS and CDR2 YFSETQ. The CDR3 consists of 14 residues. V was shortened by 7 bases and J by 2 bases, with 15 bases between the two germline ends. Here the CDR3 reads CASGETGTQETQYF. The CDR3 nucleotides are TGCGCCAGCGGGGAAACAGGAACGCAAGAGACCCAGTACTTC.

This clone is a singleton in its sample. The chain employs TRBV29-1 and TRBJ1-4, with D perhaps TRBD1 (6 bases). The ends were cut back, 6 bases at V and 4 bases at J, with 15 bases in the middle. This CDR3 comprises 14 residues. Germline values: CDR1 SQVTM, CDR2 ANQGSEA. CDR3 DNA sequence: TGCAGCGTCTGGACAGACCGAATTAATGAAAAACTGTTTTTT. Its protein product is CSVWTDRINEKLFF.

The rearrangement joins TRBV10-3 to TRBJ1-2, with no clear D. V was pared by 7 bases and J by 6 bases, with 12 bases between. The V gene's germline CDR1 is ENHRY and CDR2 SYGVKD. The length of the CDR3 is 12 residues. The CDR3 coding sequence is TGTGCCATCACCCGAGAGGGCCATGGCTACACCTTC. Its protein product is CAITREGHGYTF.

The chain has TRBV7-8 and TRBJ2-4; 11 bases match TRBD2. Germline V gene sequence: CDR1 SGHVS, CDR2 FQNEAQ. CDR3 size: 14 residues. The ends lost 0 bases at V and 14 bases at J; junction bases unmatched: 6. CDR3 in DNA: TGTGCCAGCAGCTTAGCGAGCCTAGCGGGGGGCAAGTACTTC. The encoded protein is CASSLASLAGGKYF.

V gene TRBV28 combines with J gene TRBJ2-7, with TRBD2 matching 8 bases. The CDR3 extends over 13 amino acids. CDR1 is MDHEN, CDR2 SYDVKM, per germline. V was pared by 5 bases and J by 6 bases, with 6 bases of the junction left unmatched. For the CDR3, the DNA is TGTGCCAGCAGTGATACCGGGGGGGCCGAGCAGTACTTC. Amino acid sequence: CASSDTGGAEQYF.

The chain couples TRBV5-1 to TRBJ1-1; a weak D match, TRBD1 (6 bases). Germline V gives CDR1 SGHRS, CDR2 YFSETQ. This CDR3 is built from 15 residues. The V end lost 3 bases, the J end lost 1 base, and 13 bases lay between the germline ends. CDR3: CASSSQGPANTEAFF. The CDR3 nucleotides are TGCGCCAGCAGCTCACAGGGACCCGCGAACACTGAAGCTTTCTTT. Variable domain in full (rest from reference TRBV5-1 and TRBJ1-1): KAGVTQTPRYLIKTRGQQVTLSCSPISGHRSVSWYQQTPGQGLQFLFEYFSETQRNKGNFPGRFSGRQFSNSRSEMNVSTLELGDSALYLCASSSQGPANTEAFFGQGTRLTVV.

The gene calls are TRBV18 and TRBJ2-7, with TRBD1 matching 10 bases. Germline-derived CDR1 and CDR2 are KGHSH and LQKENI. Trimming cost V 6 bases and J 0 bases; bases outside gene matches: 5. This CDR3 is built from 15 residues. In DNA, the CDR3 is TGTGCCAGCTCCCTGGGACAGGGGAGCTCCTACGAGCAGTACTTC. Protein: CASSLGQGSSYEQYF.

CDR3 coding DNA: TGTGCCCGACGACGGAACACTGAAGCTTTCTTT. Translated, it gives CARRRNTEAFF. This sequence joins TRBV6-4 and TRBJ1-1; D is uncertain. This CDR3 is 11 amino acids long. The germline CDR1 and CDR2 sequences are MRHNA and SNTAGT. V lost 11 bases and J lost 1, with 8 bases in between.

This clone has a handful of counts. The CDR3 is CASSEVGTKATEAFF. CDR3 DNA sequence: TGTGCCAGCAGTGAAGTGGGGACGAAGGCGACTGAAGCTTTCTTT. This sequence joins TRBV2 and TRBJ1-1; possible D gene TRBD1, 5 bases. Germline V gives CDR1 SNHLY, CDR2 FYNNEI. This CDR3 contains 15 residues. V was trimmed by 1 base and J by 5 bases, leaving 14 bases between them.

V usage is TRBV9 and J usage is TRBJ2-1, with D maybe TRBD1 (6 bases). Germline V CDR1 and CDR2: SGDLS, YYNGEE. Trimming cost V 0 bases and J 7 bases, with 14 bases left between them. The CDR3 runs to 15 residues. CDR3 protein: CASSVVWGLGNEQFF. The CDR3 DNA reads TGTGCCAGCAGCGTAGTGTGGGGGCTCGGGAATGAGCAGTTCTTC.

V and J are TRBV30 and TRBJ2-5, with a possible D match to TRBD1 (5 bases). V dropped 4 bases and J dropped 5 bases, with 14 bases sitting between them. The CDR3 has 13 residues. Germline-derived CDR1 and CDR2 are GTSNPN and SVGIG (reference sequence). The CDR3 loop is CAWKEAGRETQYF. The CDR3 coding sequence is TGTGCCTGGAAAGAAGCAGGGCGTGAGACCCAGTACTTC.

The chain is built from TRBV9 and TRBJ2-5, with TRBD2 matching 11 bases. The length of the CDR3 is 14 residues. Trimming took 2 bases from V and 5 from J; bases not matched to a gene: 2. Germline V gene data show CDR1 as SGDLS and CDR2 as YYNGEE. In DNA, the CDR3 is TGTGCCAGCAGCGTGACTAGCGGGATTGAGACCCAGTACTTC. It is translated as CASSVTSGIETQYF. Drawing the rest from reference TRBV9 and TRBJ2-5, the complete variable domain is DSGVTQTPKHLITATGQRVTLRCSPRSGDLSVYWYQQSLDQGLQFLIQYYNGEERAKGNILERFSAQQFPDLHSELNLSSLELGDSALYFCASSVTSGIETQYFGPGTRLLVL.

The CDR3 bases are TGTGCCAGCACCGGAGGTCTTACAGATACGCAGTATTTT. Its translation is CASTGGLTDTQYF. The chain recombines TRBV7-2 with TRBJ2-3; possible D gene TRBD2, 5 bases. The CDR3 length is 13 residues. Trimming shortened V by 7 bases and J by 3 bases, and 11 bases separated the two germline ends. Germline V gives CDR1 SGHTA, CDR2 FQGNSA. The complete variable domain, with remaining parts taken from reference TRBV7-2 and TRBJ2-3, reads GAGVSQSPSNKVTEKGKDVELRCDPISGHTALYWYRQSLGQGLEFLIYFQGNSAPDKSGLPSDRFSAERTGGSVSTLTIQRTQQEDSAVYLCASTGGLTDTQYFGPGTRLTVL.

This chain joins TRBV29-1 and TRBJ2-7; 11 bases agree with TRBD2. The CDR3 has 13 residues. Trimming took 7 bases from V and 6 from J; bases not matched to a gene: 8. Germline V lookup: CDR1 SQVTM, CDR2 ANQGSEA. CDR3 in amino acids: CSALAGGPFEQYF. Written as DNA, the CDR3 is TGCAGCGCCTTAGCGGGAGGGCCTTTCGAGCAGTACTTC.

The chain links TRBV30 to TRBJ1-5; tentative D call: TRBD1 (6 bases). This CDR3 comprises 14 residues. V lost 5 bases and J 0 bases, leaving 11 bases between the germline ends. Germline V CDR1 and CDR2: GTSNPN, SVGIG (reference sequence). This CDR3 is CAWGTPYSNQPQHF. CDR3 nucleotide sequence: TGTGCCTGGGGGACACCTTATAGCAATCAGCCCCAGCATTTT.

The sample holds a few counts of this clone. V is TRBV11-2 and J is TRBJ2-1; 9 bases are shared with TRBD1. The ends lost 5 bases at V and 4 bases at J; junction bases unmatched: 6. The CDR3 totals 15 residues. Per the germline V gene, CDR1 is SGHAT and CDR2 is FQNNGV. This CDR3 is CASSPTGGIYNEQFF. DNA for the CDR3: TGTGCCAGCAGCCCAACAGGGGGCATTTACAATGAGCAGTTCTTC. Using reference TRBV11-2 and TRBJ2-1 for the parts outside the CDR3, the full variable domain is EAGVAQSPRYKIIEKRQSVAFWCNPISGHATLYWYQQILGQGPKLLIQFQNNGVVDDSQLPKDRFSAERLKGVDSTLKIQPAKLEDSAVYLCASSPTGGIYNEQFFGPGTRLTVL.